The source of this T cell receptor (beta chain) is a study of CD8 T cells in ankylosing spondylitis. Study-level findings and limits: Disease-linked clones reportedly showed significant enrichment in matched ankylosing spondylitis synovial fluid. Characteristic of ankylosing spondylitis blood, it appeared, was a TCR beta motif comprising eight highly homologous variants.

Germline lookup yields CDR1 ENHRY and CDR2 SYGVKD. The CDR3 length is 12 residues. Trimming shortened V by 0 bases and J by 7 bases, and 7 bases separated the two germline ends. Comment on this clonotype: Its antigen is unidentified.

One entry per CDR3 protein results from TCRdb running MiXCR on the 5' RACE reads. The sample contains roughly 700,000 distinct CDR3 sequences, around 20% of which appear only once. The sequence was obtained from a male donor with ankylosing spondylitis. The chain is built from TRBV10-3 and TRBJ2-7; the D gene is possibly TRBD2 (5 bases). Sample: blood, either unsorted or a sorted T cell fraction (not recorded which). CDR3 in amino acids: CAISESGREQYF. The CDR3 coding sequence is TGTGCCATCAGTGAGTCAGGGAGAGAGCAGTACTTC.